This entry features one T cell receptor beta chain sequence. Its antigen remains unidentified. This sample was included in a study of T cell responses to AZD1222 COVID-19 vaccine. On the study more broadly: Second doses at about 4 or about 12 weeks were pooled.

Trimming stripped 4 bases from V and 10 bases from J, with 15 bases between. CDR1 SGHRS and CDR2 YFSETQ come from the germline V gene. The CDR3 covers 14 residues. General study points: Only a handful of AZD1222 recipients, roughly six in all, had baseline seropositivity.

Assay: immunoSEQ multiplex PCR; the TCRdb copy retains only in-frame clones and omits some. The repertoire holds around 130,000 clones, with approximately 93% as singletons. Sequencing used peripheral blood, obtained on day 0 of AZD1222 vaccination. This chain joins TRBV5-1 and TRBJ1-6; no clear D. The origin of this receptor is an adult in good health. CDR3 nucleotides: TGCGCCAGCAGCCCGTCAGAGCCTAAATCACCCCTCCACTTT. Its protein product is CASSPSEPKSPLHF.